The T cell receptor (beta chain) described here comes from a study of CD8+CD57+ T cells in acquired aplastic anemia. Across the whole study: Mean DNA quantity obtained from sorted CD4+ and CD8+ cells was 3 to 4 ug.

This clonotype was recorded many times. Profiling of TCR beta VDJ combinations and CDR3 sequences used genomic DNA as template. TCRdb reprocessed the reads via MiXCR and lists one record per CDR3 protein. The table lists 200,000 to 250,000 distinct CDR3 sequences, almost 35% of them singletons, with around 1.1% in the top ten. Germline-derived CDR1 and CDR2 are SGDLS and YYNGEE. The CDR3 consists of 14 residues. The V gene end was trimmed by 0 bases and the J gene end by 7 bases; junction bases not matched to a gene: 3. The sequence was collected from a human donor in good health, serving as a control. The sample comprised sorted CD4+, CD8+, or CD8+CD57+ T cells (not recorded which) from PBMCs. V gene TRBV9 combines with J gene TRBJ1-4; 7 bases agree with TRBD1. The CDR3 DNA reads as TGTGCCAGCAGCGTAGAGCCAGGGGGTGAAAAACTGTTTTTT. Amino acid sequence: CASSVEPGGEKLFF.